The 9 T cell receptor beta chains listed next were all sequenced from one sample in a study of CD8 T cells in Susac syndrome. Reverse transcription of about 0.45 to 1 ug RNA was carried out with random hexamers. Each CDR3 protein is one row after TCRdb ran MiXCR on the immunoSEQ multiplex PCR reads. This sample has about 280,000 distinct CDR3 sequences, with roughly 84% found just once. Sequenced: CD8+ T cells from PBMCs. Receptors originate from a human donor with multiple sclerosis.

The chain has TRBV28 and TRBJ1-5; D perhaps matches TRBD1 (6 bases). The CDR3 contains 14 residues. CDR1 and CDR2 from the germline V gene are MDHEN and SYDVKM. The V gene lost 5 bases and the J gene lost 0 bases, with 8 bases spanning the gap. The CDR3 region has the DNA TGTGCCAGCAGTGAGGGGGATAGCAATCAGCCCCAGCATTTT. Translating gives CASSEGDSNQPQHF.

The genes are TRBV19 and TRBJ1-1; D gene ambiguous. Trimming cost V 2 bases and J 6 bases, with 4 bases left between them. Germline V CDR1 and CDR2: LNHDA, SQIVND (reference sequence). This CDR3 region has 11 residues. The CDR3 DNA is TGTGCCAGTAGTATATACGCTGAAGCTTTCTTT. This encodes CASSIYAEAFF.

V is TRBV2 and J is TRBJ2-5; 11 bases fit TRBD2. The germline gives CDR1 SNHLY, CDR2 FYNNEI. V shed 10 bases, J shed 3 bases, and the junction held 10 bases outside the gene matches. The CDR3 loop spans 15 amino acids. The CDR3 DNA follows: TGTGCCACCCTCCCGCTAGCGGGAGGTGAAGAGACCCAGTACTTC. Translating it yields CATLPLAGGEETQYF.

This sequence joins TRBV7-9 and TRBJ2-7, with a weak D call TRBD2 (5 bases). Trimming removed 5 bases from V and 5 bases from J, with 22 bases in between. The CDR3 is 16 residues long. Germline loops: CDR1 SEHNR, CDR2 FQNEAQ (reference sequence). DNA for the CDR3: TGTGCCAGCAGCCCAAGTTTTGGCGGGCCACTCGACGAGCAGTACTTC. Protein: CASSPSFGGPLDEQYF. Using reference TRBV7-9 and TRBJ2-7 for the parts outside the CDR3, the full variable domain is DTGVSQNPRHKITKRGQNVTFRCDPISEHNRLYWYRQTLGQGPEFLTYFQNEAQLEKSRLLSDRFSAERPKGSFSTLEIQRTEQGDSAMYLCASSPSFGGPLDEQYFGPGTRLTVT.

V is TRBV13 and J is TRBJ2-5; possible D gene TRBD1, 5 bases. The germline V and J ends were trimmed by 5 bases and 1 base, with 14 bases remaining between them. CDR3 length equals 15 residues. Germline V lookup: CDR1 PRHDT, CDR2 FYEKMQ (reference sequence). CDR3 nucleotide sequence: TGTGCCAGCAGCCCCTCAGGCAGGGCCCAAGAGACCCAGTACTTC. This codes for CASSPSGRAQETQYF.

The rearrangement uses TRBV13 and TRBJ2-7; no definite D call. The germline V gene encodes CDR1 PRHDT and CDR2 FYEKMQ (reference sequence). Trimming shortened V by 5 bases and J by 4 bases, and 12 bases separated the two germline ends. The CDR3 contains 13 residues. The chain's CDR3 is CASSPHTVYEQYF. CDR3 coding DNA: TGTGCCAGCAGCCCACATACGGTATACGAGCAGTACTTC. Variable domain in full (rest from reference TRBV13 and TRBJ2-7): AAGVIQSPRHLIKEKRETATLKCYPIPRHDTVYWYQQGPGQDPQFLISFYEKMQSDKGSIPDRFSAQQFSDYHSELNMSSLELGDSALYFCASSPHTVYEQYFGPGTRLTVT.

This clonotype has only one observation. The gene calls are TRBV2 and TRBJ1-1; no clear D. The CDR3 consists of 12 residues. The germline V gene has CDR1 SNHLY and CDR2 FYNNEI. V was shortened by 10 bases and J by 1 base, with 10 bases between the two germline ends. The CDR3: CATILSNTEAFF. CDR3 in DNA: TGTGCCACCATCCTGTCGAACACTGAAGCTTTCTTT.

This clonotype appeared a single time. The rearrangement uses TRBV6-6 and TRBJ1-2; D gene ambiguous. Germline CDR1 reads MNHNY; CDR2 reads SVGAGI (reference sequence). The CDR3 is 16 amino acids. The V end was cut by 5 bases, the J end by 5 bases, with 21 bases between. For the CDR3, the DNA is TGTGCCAGCAGTCCCTTCTATCCGACGGAATCTTATGGCTACACCTTC. Translating gives CASSPFYPTESYGYTF.

The chain links TRBV19 to TRBJ1-1; D unresolved. V was clipped by 6 bases and J by 12 bases, with 11 bases between them. This CDR3 contains 10 residues. The germline V gene encodes CDR1 LNHDA and CDR2 SQIVND (reference sequence). Here the CDR3 reads CASRKAGTFF. The CDR3, as DNA: TGTGCCAGTAGGAAAGCTGGTACTTTCTTT.